Below, one T cell receptor (beta chain) is given with its context. Sequencing relied on a cDNA template that was reverse transcribed from extracted RNA. Sequencing used immunoSEQ multiplex PCR; TCRdb keeps in-frame clones, though not all of them. The table shows under 200,000 clones, with around 60% occurring only once. The treatment was: oral pan-JAK inhibitor, 5-10 mg twice daily. Unmatched junction bases numbered 5, after V lost 3 bases and J lost 3 bases. Per germline, CDR1 SGHAT and CDR2 FQNNGV. The CDR3 is made up of 15 amino acids. The data stem from a study of CD8+ T cells in alopecia areata. Sample: CD4+ T cells sorted from blood, taken at week 24, from a patient treated with tofacitinib. This chain connects TRBV11-2 to TRBJ2-5, with 9 bases aligning to TRBD1. The receptor was derived from a human donor with alopecia areata. In nucleotides, the CDR3 is TGTGCCAGCAGCTTGCTGGGACAGGGTGAAGAGACCCAGTACTTC. As protein: CASSLLGQGEETQYF.